This TCR beta chain appears in the sequencing data of a study of blood T cell repertoires in COVID-19. Germline values: CDR1 SGHAT, CDR2 FQNNGV. This CDR3 has 12 amino acids. Trimming took 2 bases from V and 8 from J, leaving 4 bases between them. Two negative PCRs, clearance, or symptom resolution were required of recovered Cohort 3 donors. Some clones are missing from TCRdb's copy, which holds only in-frame ones; the method was immunoSEQ multiplex PCR. Of roughly 290,000 clones listed, 75% to 90% are singletons. The TCR was taken from a man aged 25-45 years who had recovered from COVID-19. Sequencing was performed on PBMCs or T cells enriched from blood (not recorded which). The chain has TRBV11-2 and TRBJ1-6; no firm D call. The CDR3 DNA follows: TGTGCCAGCAGCTTACAGGATTCACCCCTCCACTTT. Translated, it gives CASSLQDSPLHF.